The clone carrying this T cell receptor beta chain was picked up a small number of times. The target antigen is unknown. The PCR had 60 Vbeta and 13 Jbeta primers. Sequencing used immunoSEQ multiplex PCR; TCRdb keeps in-frame clones, though not all of them. Here the sample spans around 130,000 clones, around 66% being singletons. The data are from a study of cytomegalovirus exposure and HLA in healthy donors. Per the germline V gene, CDR1 is SGHNT and CDR2 is YYREEE (reference sequence). J gave up 0 bases and V 4 bases, and 9 bases lay outside the gene matches. The CDR3 has 18 amino acids. Study-wide points: An ancestry cluster, one associated with Asian ancestry, reportedly showed fewer N-insertions than the 666-donor mean in a later analysis. Later analysis demonstrated an association between a missense DCLRE1C variant and TCR beta V- and J-gene trimming.

Nominally healthy donors provided the samples, though records likely missed some immune exposures. The gene calls are TRBV5-4 and TRBJ2-2, with TRBD2 identical over 10 bases. This sequence was found in a middle-aged woman in good health and CMV-seropositive. The specimen sequenced was PBMCs. The CDR3 spells CASSPGGGLATNTGELFF. The CDR3 nucleotides read TGTGCCAGCAGCCCCGGGGGGGGACTAGCGACGAACACCGGGGAGCTGTTTTTT.